A single sample is the source of the 4 T cell receptor beta chains below, sequenced in a study of blood T cell repertoires in COVID-19. Sequencing was performed with immunoSEQ multiplex PCR; in TCRdb, only in-frame clones are kept and a portion is missing. The top ten clones hold over 0.75% of a sample with under 250,000 clones, about 90% of them seen once. Sequenced input: peripheral blood. These TCRs come from a man aged 60 to 75 with COVID-19, enrolled during active disease.

This chain joins TRBV2 and TRBJ1-1; 7 bases agree with TRBD1. There are 13 residues in the CDR3. J was trimmed by 5 bases and V by 6 bases; bases with no gene match: 6. The germline gives CDR1 SNHLY, CDR2 FYNNEI. The CDR3 spells CASREGAGTEAFF. DNA for the CDR3: TGTGCCAGCAGAGAGGGGGCGGGAACTGAAGCTTTCTTT. The full variable domain, completed using reference TRBV2 and TRBJ1-1, is EPEVTQTPSHQVTQMGQEVILRCVPISNHLYFYWYRQILGQKVEFLVSFYNNEISEKSEIFDDQFSVERPDGSNFTLKIRSTKLEDSAMYFCASREGAGTEAFFGQGTRLTVV.

The chain has TRBV11-2 and TRBJ1-2, with D possibly TRBD1 on 6 matching bases. The CDR3 is 14 amino acids. Deletions cut 5 bases from V and 4 bases from J, with 14 bases between. Germline CDR1 reads SGHAT; CDR2 reads FQNNGV. In nucleotides, the CDR3 is TGTGCCAGCAGCACCCGACAGGCCTCCTATGGCTACACCTTC. This codes for CASSTRQASYGYTF.

The chain is built from TRBV5-4 and TRBJ1-2; no definite D call. V lost 0 bases and J 8 bases, leaving 20 bases between the germline ends. CDR1 is SGHNT and CDR2 is YYREEE in the germline V gene (reference sequence). The CDR3 is made up of 16 amino acids. CDR3 nucleotide sequence: TGTGCCAGCAGCTTGGAACGTGGTGACGGCCCTAGAGGCTACACCTTC. This sequence encodes CASSLERGDGPRGYTF. Together with reference TRBV5-4 and TRBJ1-2, the CDR3 gives the full variable domain: ETGVTQSPTHLIKTRGQQVTLRCSSQSGHNTVSWYQQALGQGPQFIFQYYREEENGRGNFPPRFSGLQFPNYSSELNVNALELDDSALYLCASSLERGDGPRGYTFGSGTRLTVV.

The J gene is TRBJ2-7, the V gene TRBV7-2; 10 bases map to TRBD1. CDR1 and CDR2 (germline): SGHTA, FQGNSA. CDR3 length: 15 amino acids. The junction had 8 bases not matched to a gene; V was cut back by 5 bases and J by 4 bases. CDR3 bases: TGTGCCAGCAGCCCCCGACAGGGGGCGTCTTACGAGCAGTACTTC. Protein product: CASSPRQGASYEQYF.